This T cell receptor (beta chain) is drawn from a study of shared clonotypes between healthy human individuals. Genomic DNA belonging to each subset was distributed in equal measure over several immunoSEQ plates. Authors' data handling: Filtering differed, since immunoSEQ gave only junction sequences and no quality scores. Clones were read by immunoSEQ multiplex PCR, and TCRdb kept only the in-frame ones, dropping some. V and J calls and clone size are those listed in that table; D and trimming were worked out from the DNA. The table shows some 2,100,000 clones, with approximately 95% occurring only once. Regarding the study as a whole: Since donors were few, the genetic and exposure-history diversity represented was limited. Sampling involved blood alone; tissue repertoires likely differ.

This CDR3 has 12 residues. Germline lookup yields CDR1 MNHEY and CDR2 SVGAGI. The V end was cut by 10 bases, the J end by 0 bases, with 7 bases between. This clone has a single count. What it binds is unknown. Input material: naive CD4+ T cells sorted from blood. Described subset: CD45RA+ positively selected. The V gene is TRBV6-5, the J gene TRBJ2-1; the D is unclear. The sequence derives from a young man in good health. This CDR3 reads CATTASYNEQFF. CDR3 nucleotides: TGTGCCACCACGGCCTCCTACAATGAGCAGTTCTTC.